The 8 T cell receptor beta chains given below trace back to one sample, sequenced in a study of blood T cell repertoires in COVID-19. The method was immunoSEQ multiplex PCR; TCRdb's version includes in-frame clones alone and lacks a portion of them. The profile shows about 80,000 clones, more than 70% of them singletons. Sequenced material: peripheral blood. These receptors all stem from a man aged 80 or over with active or convalescent COVID-19.

This clone was found once. V usage is TRBV19 and J usage is TRBJ2-5, with D perhaps TRBD1 (5 bases). Trimming removed 4 bases from V and 0 bases from J, with 9 bases in between. CDR3 length equals 14 residues. Germline CDR1 and CDR2: LNHDA and SQIVND (reference sequence). CDR3: CASSKGYYQETQYF. DNA for the CDR3: TGTGCCAGTAGTAAGGGGTACTACCAAGAGACCCAGTACTTC. The full variable domain, its missing parts supplied by reference TRBV19 and TRBJ2-5, is DGGITQSPKYLFRKEGQNVTLSCEQNLNHDAMYWYRQDPGQGLRLIYYSQIVNDFQKGDIAEGYSVSREKKESFPLTVTSAQKNPTAFYLCASSKGYYQETQYFGPGTRLLVL.

The V gene is TRBV19, the J gene TRBJ2-3, with a tentative D call TRBD2 (6 bases). Trimming stripped 6 bases from V and 6 bases from J, with 19 bases between. Germline CDR1 and CDR2: LNHDA and SQIVND (reference sequence). CDR3 length: 15 residues. CDR3 residues: CASSRRRDVADTQYF. As DNA, the CDR3 is TGTGCCAGTAGCAGGCGGCGGGACGTGGCGGATACGCAGTATTTT. Full variable domain (outside the CDR3, taken from reference TRBV19 and TRBJ2-3): DGGITQSPKYLFRKEGQNVTLSCEQNLNHDAMYWYRQDPGQGLRLIYYSQIVNDFQKGDIAEGYSVSREKKESFPLTVTSAQKNPTAFYLCASSRRRDVADTQYFGPGTRLTVL.

This clone was seen more than once but under ten times. The rearrangement uses TRBV12-3 or TRBV12-4 and TRBJ1-2; weak D call: TRBD1 (6 bases). Trimming removed 6 bases at V and 7 bases at J, with 12 bases between. CDR3 size: 12 residues. In nucleotides, the CDR3 is TGTGCCAGCAGCAGGGAAGGGGGTGGCTACACCTTC. This sequence encodes CASSREGGGYTF.

The genes are TRBV29-1 and TRBJ2-3, with D perhaps matching TRBD1 (6 bases). CDR3 size: 15 residues. V dropped 6 bases and J dropped 1 base, with 17 bases sitting between them. CDR1 SQVTM and CDR2 ANQGSEA come from the germline V gene. CDR3 loop: CSVARTVGRTDTQYF. The CDR3 nucleotides are TGCAGCGTAGCCCGGACAGTTGGACGCACAGATACGCAGTATTTT.

V and J are TRBV7-9 and TRBJ2-3, with TRBD2 matching over 7 bases. The CDR3 is made up of 13 amino acids. The V gene end was trimmed by 8 bases and the J gene end by 1 base; junction bases not matched to a gene: 3. Germline V gene sequence: CDR1 SEHNR, CDR2 FQNEAQ (reference sequence). For the CDR3, the DNA is TGTGCCAGCCTTGGGGGGGGCACAGATACGCAGTATTTT. Translated: CASLGGGTDTQYF. Full variable domain (missing parts from reference TRBV7-9 and TRBJ2-3): DTGVSQNPRHKITKRGQNVTFRCDPISEHNRLYWYRQTLGQGPEFLTYFQNEAQLEKSRLLSDRFSAERPKGSFSTLEIQRTEQGDSAMYLCASLGGGTDTQYFGPGTRLTVL.

This clone was counted a few times. This chain links TRBV3-1 (or the pseudogene TRBV3-2) with TRBJ2-5; 8 bases are shared with TRBD1. Trimming at V came to 0 bases and at J to 5 bases, leaving 8 bases not matched to a gene. The CDR3 has 16 residues. CDR1 and CDR2 (germline): LGHDT, YNNKEL (reference sequence). The CDR3 DNA follows: TGTGCCAGCAGCCAAGATGTCACAGGGGGGAGGGAGACCCAGTACTTC. It yields the protein CASSQDVTGGRETQYF.

The chain joins TRBV5-6 to TRBJ1-5, with 7 bases fitting TRBD1. The CDR3 has 16 residues. Germline CDR1 SGHDT, CDR2 YYEEEE. V lost 3 bases to trimming and J lost 2 bases; unmatched junction nucleotides: 8. As DNA, the CDR3 is TGTGCCAGCAGCTCGACAGGGCAAACGGGCAATCAGCCCCAGCATTTT. Protein product: CASSSTGQTGNQPQHF.

This chain connects TRBV28 to TRBJ1-4; no clear D. There are 17 residues in the CDR3. Trimming removed 8 bases from V and 0 bases from J, with 19 bases in between. The germline CDR1 and CDR2 sequences are MDHEN and SYDVKM. CDR3 in amino acids: CASRRELFRATNEKLFF. The CDR3 coding sequence is TGTGCCAGCCGCCGGGAATTGTTTAGGGCAACTAATGAAAAACTGTTTTTT.